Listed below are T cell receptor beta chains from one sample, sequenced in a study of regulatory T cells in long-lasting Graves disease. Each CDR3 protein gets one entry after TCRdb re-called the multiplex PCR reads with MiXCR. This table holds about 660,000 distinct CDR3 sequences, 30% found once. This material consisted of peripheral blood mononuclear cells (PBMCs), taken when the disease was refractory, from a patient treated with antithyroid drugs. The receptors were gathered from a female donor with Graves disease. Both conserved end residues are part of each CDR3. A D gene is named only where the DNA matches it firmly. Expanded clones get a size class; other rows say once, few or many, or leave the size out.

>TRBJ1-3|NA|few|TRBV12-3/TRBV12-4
CASSLGTEGNTIYF
TGTGCCAGCAGTTTAGGGACGGAAGGAAACACCATATATTTT
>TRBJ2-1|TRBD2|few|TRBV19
CASSFGTSGRIAKSNEQFF
TGTGCCAGTAGTTTTGGGACTAGCGGGAGGATCGCCAAGTCGAATGAGCAGTTCTTC
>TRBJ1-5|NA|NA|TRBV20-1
CSASQGEFNQPQHF
TGCAGTGCTAGTCAAGGCGAATTCAATCAGCCCCAGCATTTT
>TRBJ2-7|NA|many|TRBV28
CASSFERLYEQYF
TGTGCCAGCAGTTTCGAACGCCTCTACGAGCAGTACTTC
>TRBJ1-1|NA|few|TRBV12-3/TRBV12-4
CASSNNRVEAFF
TGTGCCAGCAGTAACAACAGAGTTGAGGCTTTCTTT
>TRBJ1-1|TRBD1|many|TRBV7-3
CASSMDRGTEAFF
TGTGCCAGCAGCATGGACAGGGGAACTGAAGCTTTCTTT
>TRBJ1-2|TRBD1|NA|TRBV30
CAWSPDRSHGYTF
TGTGCCTGGAGTCCGGACAGGTCTCATGGCTACACCTTC
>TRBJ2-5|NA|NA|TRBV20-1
CSAQDRKETQYF
TGCAGTGCCCAAGACAGAAAAGAGACCCAGTACTTC
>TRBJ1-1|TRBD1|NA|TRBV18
CASSYKAGTAMNTEAFF
TGTGCCAGCTCTTACAAAGCCGGGACAGCTATGAACACTGAAGCTTTCTTT
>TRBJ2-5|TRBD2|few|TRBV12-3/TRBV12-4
CASMSAGGRETQYF
TGTGCCAGCATGTCGGCGGGAGGTCGGGAGACCCAGTACTTC
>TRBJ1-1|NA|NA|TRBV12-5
CAGAGSDEAFF
TGTGCTGGGGCAGGGAGTGATGAAGCTTTCTTT
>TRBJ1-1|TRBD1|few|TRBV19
CASSPGRGDRGYTEAFF
TGTGCCAGTAGTCCAGGGCGCGGCGACAGGGGTTACACTGAAGCTTTCTTT
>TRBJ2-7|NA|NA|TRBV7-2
CASSWGTGFYEQYF
TGTGCCAGCAGCTGGGGGACTGGCTTCTACGAGCAGTACTTC
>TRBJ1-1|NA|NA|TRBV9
CASSLGADPLEAFF
TGTGCCAGCAGCCTAGGGGCAGATCCCCTTGAAGCTTTCTTT
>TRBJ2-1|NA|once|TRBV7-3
CASSPFRTQPYNEQFF
TGTGCCAGCAGCCCTTTCAGGACCCAACCCTACAATGAGCAGTTCTTC
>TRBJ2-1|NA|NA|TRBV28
CASSLSVGGLSYNEQFF
TGTGCCAGCAGTTTATCTGTTGGTGGCCTCTCCTACAATGAGCAGTTCTTC
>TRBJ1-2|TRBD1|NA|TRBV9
CASSGGGLGGYTF
TGTGCCAGCAGCGGAGGGGGCTTGGGAGGCTACACCTTC
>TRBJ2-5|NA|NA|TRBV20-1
CSARDSEGTHQETQYF
TGCAGTGCTAGAGACTCGGAGGGAACCCACCAAGAGACCCAGTACTTC
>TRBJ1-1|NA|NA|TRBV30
CASEEAGEAFF
TGTGCCTCAGAGGAGGCAGGAGAAGCTTTCTTT
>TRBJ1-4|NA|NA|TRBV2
CASSPGGGYEKLFF
TGTGCCAGCAGCCCCGGGGGCGGCTACGAAAAACTGTTTTTT
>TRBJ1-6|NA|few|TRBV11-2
CASSHFTANSPLHF
TGTGCCAGCAGCCACTTCACCGCAAATTCACCCCTCCACTTT
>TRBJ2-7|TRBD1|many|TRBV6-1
CASSGTAYEQYF
TGTGCCAGCAGCGGGACAGCCTACGAGCAGTACTTC
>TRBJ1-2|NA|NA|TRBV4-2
CASSQVLGFSKNGYTF
TGTGCCAGCAGCCAAGTCCTGGGGTTCTCTAAGAATGGCTACACCTTC
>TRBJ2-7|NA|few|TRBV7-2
CASSSGRRFYEQYF
TGTGCCAGCAGCTCGGGCAGGCGTTTCTACGAGCAGTACTTC
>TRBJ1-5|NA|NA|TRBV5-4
CASSLGATGQPQHF
TGTGCCAGCAGCTTGGGGGCAACGGGTCAGCCCCAGCATTTT
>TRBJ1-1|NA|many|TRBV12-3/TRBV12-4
CASSLTANTEAFF
TGTGCCAGCAGTTTAACAGCGAACACTGAAGCTTTCTTT
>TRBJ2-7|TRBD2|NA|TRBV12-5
CASGPETSTDEQYF
TGTGCTAGTGGACCCGAGACTAGCACCGACGAGCAGTACTTC
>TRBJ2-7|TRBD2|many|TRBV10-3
CAIRGTSETYEQYF
TGTGCCATCAGGGGGACTAGCGAGACCTACGAGCAGTACTTC
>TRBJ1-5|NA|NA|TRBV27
CASSEQFNQPQRF
TGTGCCAGCAGTGAACAGTTCAATCAGCCCCAGCGTTTT
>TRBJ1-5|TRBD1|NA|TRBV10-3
CASTLWGTGGQYSNQPQHF
TGTGCCAGCACCCTATGGGGGACAGGGGGCCAGTATAGCAATCAGCCCCAGCATTTT
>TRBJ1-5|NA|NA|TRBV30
CAWTRGYSNQPQHF
TGTGCCTGGACAAGGGGCTATAGCAATCAGCCCCAGCATTTT
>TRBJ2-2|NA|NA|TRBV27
CASSLSEAGPNTGELFF
TGTGCCAGCAGTTTATCGGAGGCAGGACCGAACACCGGGGAGCTGTTTTTT
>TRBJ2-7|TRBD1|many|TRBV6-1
CASNGQGHEQYF
TGTGCCAGCAACGGACAGGGCCACGAGCAGTACTTC
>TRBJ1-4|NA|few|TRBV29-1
CSVEEAKRPEKLFF
TGCAGCGTTGAAGAGGCAAAACGTCCCGAAAAACTGTTTTTT
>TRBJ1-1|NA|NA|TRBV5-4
CASSLAGALTEAFF
TGTGCCAGCAGCTTGGCCGGGGCGTTGACTGAAGCTTTCTTT
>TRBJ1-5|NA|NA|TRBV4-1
CASSQERSRPNQPQHF
TGCGCCAGCAGCCAAGAACGGTCTCGTCCCAATCAGCCCCAGCATTTT
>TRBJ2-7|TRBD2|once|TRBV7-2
CASRTSGSWNEQYF
TGTGCCAGCCGTACTAGCGGGTCTTGGAACGAGCAGTACTTC
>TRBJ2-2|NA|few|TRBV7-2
CASSRPLETGWDTGELFF
TGTGCCAGCAGCCGCCCACTAGAGACGGGTTGGGACACCGGGGAGCTGTTTTTT
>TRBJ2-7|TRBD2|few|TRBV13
CASSLVTSGRKYEQYF
TGTGCCAGCAGCTTAGTTACTAGCGGGAGGAAGTACGAGCAGTACTTC
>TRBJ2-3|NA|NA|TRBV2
CASRLAVSTDTQYF
TGTGCCAGCAGACTAGCAGTCAGCACAGATACGCAGTATTTT